The 22 T cell receptor beta chains reported below all come from one sample, sequenced in a study of identical twins. One entry per CDR3 protein, called by TCRdb with MiXCR from the 5' RACE reads. The sample contains approximately 630,000 distinct CDR3 sequences, less than 9% of which appear only once. In addition, the sample was reused for a study of yellow fever vaccine responses in identical twins.

Material: PBMCs. Every receptor here comes from a woman aged 18-29 years in good health.

In its sample, this clonotype was seen a few times. The genes are TRBV5-1 and TRBJ2-1; TRBD2 matches at 9 bases. The CDR3 consists of 15 residues. J gave up 4 bases and V 5 bases, and 7 bases lay outside the gene matches. The germline V gene has CDR1 SGHRS and CDR2 YFSETQ. The CDR3 DNA sequence: TGCGCCAGCAGATTAGCGGGAGAGGTGTACAATGAGCAGTTCTTC. Protein: CASRLAGEVYNEQFF.

This clonotype was observed a few times. This chain connects TRBV20-1 to TRBJ2-4; 7 positions agree with TRBD1. Germline CDR1 is DFQATT and CDR2 is SNEGSKA (reference sequence). J lost 0 bases, V lost 5 bases, and 7 bases had no gene match. This CDR3 is built from 15 residues. DNA of the CDR3: TGCAGTGCTTCATCAGGGGGAGTAGCCAAAAACATTCAGTACTTC. Protein: CSASSGGVAKNIQYF.

The V gene is TRBV2, the J gene TRBJ2-5; no clear D. The CDR3 spans 17 residues. CDR1 SNHLY and CDR2 FYNNEI come from the germline V gene. V was clipped by 3 bases and J by 3 bases, with 20 bases between them. The CDR3 sequence is CASSDLVLVGMEETQYF. The DNA for the CDR3 is TGTGCCAGCAGTGATTTGGTCCTGGTTGGTATGGAAGAGACCCAGTACTTC.

This clonotype was found many times. The rearrangement joins TRBV6-1 to TRBJ1-6; tentatively, D is TRBD1 (5 bases). The CDR3 contains 14 residues. V dropped 5 bases and J dropped 5 bases, with 10 bases sitting between them. Germline loops: CDR1 MNHNS, CDR2 SASEGT. The CDR3 is CASSPGRNNSPLHF. CDR3 in DNA: TGTGCCAGCAGTCCGGGACGCAATAATTCACCCCTCCACTTT.

This sequence joins TRBV20-1 and TRBJ1-2, with 8 bases lining up with TRBD1. The V segment lost 4 bases and the J segment 3 bases; nucleotides outside the gene matches: 10. CDR1 is DFQATT, CDR2 SNEGSKA, per germline (reference sequence). CDR3 length: 15 amino acids. CDR3 nucleotide sequence: TGCAGTGCTACCCCTGGGACAGGAGACCACTATGGCTACACCTTC. Encoded protein: CSATPGTGDHYGYTF.

This rearrangement joins TRBV20-1 to TRBJ2-5; the match to TRBD1 covers 12 bases. Germline V CDR1 and CDR2: DFQATT, SNEGSKA (reference sequence). The CDR3 is 15 amino acids. The junction had 8 bases not matched to a gene; V was cut back by 3 bases and J by 6 bases. The CDR3: CSASPGTGGGKTQYF. The CDR3 DNA is TGCAGTGCTAGTCCCGGGACAGGGGGCGGAAAGACCCAGTACTTC.

The sample holds many counts of this clonotype. This chain links TRBV28 with TRBJ2-5; 7 bases line up with TRBD2. Germline V lookup: CDR1 MDHEN, CDR2 SYDVKM. CDR3 length equals 16 residues. V lost 1 base to trimming and J lost 0 bases; unmatched junction nucleotides: 5. CDR3 nucleotide sequence: TGTGCCAGCAGTTTATCGGGAGCGGGGTACCAAGAGACCCAGTACTTC. It encodes CASSLSGAGYQETQYF.

This clonotype was seen only a few times. The rearrangement links TRBV9 to TRBJ2-6; maybe TRBD1 (6 bases). The germline V and J ends were trimmed by 5 bases and 0 bases, with 15 bases remaining between them. The germline V gene has CDR1 SGDLS and CDR2 YYNGEE. The CDR3 is made up of 17 amino acids. In DNA, the CDR3 is TGTGCCAGCAGACACAGGGATCCCGTCTCTGGGGCCAACGTCCTGACTTTC. Translating it yields CASRHRDPVSGANVLTF.

This clonotype has a handful of counts. Here the CDR3 DNA reads TGTGCCAGCAGTTACTCGAGGGGAGGCGAGCAGTACTTC. Translating gives CASSYSRGGEQYF. V and J are TRBV6-2 or TRBV6-3 and TRBJ2-7, with D perhaps matching TRBD2 (6 bases). The CDR3 has 13 amino acids. CDR1 MNHEY and CDR2 SVGEGT come from the germline V gene. Trimming took off 0 bases at V and 6 bases at J, with 9 bases between the two ends.

The gene calls are TRBV27 and TRBJ2-1, with 7 bases that match TRBD2. CDR3 length: 15 residues. V shed 3 bases, J shed 9 bases, and the junction held 11 bases outside the gene matches. Germline CDR1 and CDR2: MNHEY and SMNVEV (reference sequence). The CDR3 is CASSLIAGAEPEQFF. DNA for the CDR3: TGTGCCAGCAGTTTGATTGCGGGAGCCGAACCTGAGCAGTTCTTC.

The chain joins TRBV5-1 to TRBJ2-1; D not resolved. V was shortened by 7 bases and J by 2 bases, with 19 bases between the two germline ends. This CDR3 has 16 residues. Germline loops: CDR1 SGHRS, CDR2 YFSETQ. CDR3 amino acids: CASRTLGTRTYNEQFF. CDR3 DNA: TGCGCCAGCCGTACTTTGGGCACACGGACCTACAATGAGCAGTTCTTC.

This clonotype was found a few times. This chain links TRBV11-1 with TRBJ2-7; a weak D match, TRBD1 (6 bases). The CDR3 covers 15 residues. Looked up from germline, CDR1 is SGHAT and CDR2 is FQDESV (reference sequence). Trimming shortened V by 1 base and J by 2 bases, and 12 bases separated the two germline ends. The CDR3 DNA follows: TGTGCCAGCAGCTTAGGGACAGCCAGCACCTACGAGCAGTACTTC. Amino acid sequence: CASSLGTASTYEQYF.

The sample holds many counts of this clonotype. This chain's CDR3 is CSVNVAGLTDTQYF. The DNA for the CDR3 is TGCAGCGTGAACGTAGCGGGACTCACAGATACGCAGTATTTT. The rearrangement links TRBV29-1 to TRBJ2-3; 8 nucleotides line up with TRBD2. This CDR3 contains 14 residues. After removal of 6 bases from V and 2 bases from J, the junction contained 7 bases not matched to a gene. CDR1 SQVTM and CDR2 ANQGSEA come from the germline V gene.

The chain recombines TRBV12-3 or TRBV12-4 with TRBJ2-1, with D perhaps matching TRBD2 (6 bases). Trimming pared 6 bases from V and 1 base from J, leaving 16 bases between. The CDR3 covers 16 residues. The CDR3: CASRHALGGSYNEQFF. The CDR3 DNA is TGTGCCAGCAGACATGCCTTGGGGGGTTCCTACAATGAGCAGTTCTTC.

This clonotype was picked up many times. This sequence joins TRBV4-1 and TRBJ1-5; weak D call: TRBD1 (6 bases). The CDR3 runs to 14 residues. Per germline, CDR1 MGHRA and CDR2 YSYEKL. Between the trimmed V and J ends, which lost 1 base and 6 bases, there was a span of 10 bases. CDR3 in amino acids: CASSQAEGGQPQHF. The CDR3 DNA follows: TGCGCCAGCAGCCAAGCCGAGGGGGGTCAGCCCCAGCATTTT.

This clonotype came up a few times. This rearrangement joins TRBV6-5 to TRBJ2-2, with D tentatively TRBD1 (5 bases). Between the trimmed V and J ends, which lost 2 bases and 0 bases, there was a span of 7 bases. The CDR3 is 15 amino acids. From germline, CDR1 is MNHEY and CDR2 SVGAGI. CDR3 coding DNA: TGTGCCAGCAGTTACGTCAGGGCGAACACCGGGGAGCTGTTTTTT. It specifies CASSYVRANTGELFF.

The sample holds a few counts of this clonotype. The chain recombines TRBV6-1 with TRBJ2-1; D remains ambiguous. From germline, CDR1 is MNHNS and CDR2 SASEGT. This CDR3 contains 14 residues. The germline V and J ends were trimmed by 6 bases and 5 bases, with 14 bases remaining between them. This CDR3 reads CASRERTLNNEQFF. The CDR3 region has the DNA TGTGCCAGCAGGGAACGGACCCTTAACAATGAGCAGTTCTTC.

This clonotype was seen many times. The V call is TRBV10-3, the J call TRBJ2-5; D gene ambiguous. CDR1 and CDR2 from the germline V gene are ENHRY and SYGVKD. Deletions cut 5 bases from V and 1 base from J, with 11 bases between. This CDR3 region has 14 residues. The CDR3 sequence: CAISSSSIQETQYF. In nucleotides, the CDR3 is TGTGCCATCAGTTCGTCGAGTATCCAAGAGACCCAGTACTTC.

The chain joins TRBV10-3 to TRBJ2-3, with 7 bases matching TRBD2. CDR3 length: 14 residues. The V gene's germline CDR1 is ENHRY and CDR2 SYGVKD. With V trimmed by 6 bases and J by 3 bases, 6 bases remained unmatched. This chain's CDR3 is CAIRRLAETDTQYF. In DNA form, the CDR3 reads TGTGCCATCAGGAGACTAGCAGAGACAGATACGCAGTATTTT.

In nucleotides, the CDR3 is TGTGCCAGCAGTTACTCGACTAGCGGGAGACCCCTCTACAATGAGCAGTTCTTC. It specifies CASSYSTSGRPLYNEQFF. The chain uses TRBV6-5 and TRBJ2-1; 12 bases match TRBD2. Trimming cost V 0 bases and J 3 bases; bases outside gene matches: 6. Germline CDR1 MNHEY, CDR2 SVGAGI. CDR3 length equals 18 residues.

The genes are TRBV2 and TRBJ2-7; TRBD1 is a possible D gene (6 bases). V was pared by 0 bases and J by 7 bases, with 13 bases between. The CDR3 length is 14 residues. The germline V gene encodes CDR1 SNHLY and CDR2 FYNNEI. The CDR3 nucleotides read TGTGCCAGCAGTGAAGCGCGACAGGTGGAAGAGCAGTACTTC. Amino acids: CASSEARQVEEQYF. The full variable domain, in which reference TRBV2 and TRBJ2-7 provide the parts outside the CDR3, is EPEVTQTPSHQVTQMGQEVILRCVPISNHLYFYWYRQILGQKVEFLVSFYNNEISEKSEIFDDQFSVERPDGSNFTLKIRSTKLEDSAMYFCASSEARQVEEQYFGPGTRLTVT.

This clonotype turned up a few times. This chain links TRBV6-1 with TRBJ2-7; 12 bases match TRBD2. The CDR3 contains 16 residues. V dropped 6 bases and J dropped 4; count of bases not matched to a gene: 10. Germline-derived CDR1 and CDR2 are MNHNS and SASEGT. The CDR3 region is CASSPHLAGGSYEQYV. CDR3 in DNA: TGTGCCAGCAGCCCGCACCTAGCGGGGGGGAGTTACGAGCAGTACGTC.